This TCR beta chain was recorded in a study of blood T cell repertoires in COVID-19. Background on the study: The cDNA or gDNA used as material had been derived from T cells, B-cell-depleted T cells, or PBMCs.

Seattle participants joined during active infection and were tracked over time. As originally analysed: Using reference gene primer amplification, nucleated cell counts were estimated. Clones were read by immunoSEQ multiplex PCR, and TCRdb kept only the in-frame ones, dropping some. V, J and clone size are taken as reported in that table, and D and trimming were inferred from the DNA itself. This sample has hundreds of thousands of clones, with around 87% found just once. What was sequenced was peripheral blood. The TCR sequence derives from a woman aged 60-75 years with COVID-19, enrolled during active disease.

The CDR3 here is CASSSGALAGGLDTQYF. The CDR3 region has the DNA TGTGCCAGCAGCTCCGGTGCACTAGCGGGGGGGCTGGATACGCAGTATTTT. The chain joins TRBV7-2 to TRBJ2-3, with TRBD2 identical over 13 bases. The V gene end was trimmed by 4 bases and the J gene end by 6 bases; junction bases not matched to a gene: 10. This CDR3 has 17 residues. CDR1 is SGHTA and CDR2 is FQGNSA in the germline V gene.